The rows below give T cell receptor beta chains drawn from one sample of a study of blood T cell repertoires in COVID-19. Generated by immunoSEQ multiplex PCR, the TCRdb table keeps only in-frame clones and is missing some. The table shows 65,000 to 95,000 clones, with around 85% occurring only once. The specimen was peripheral blood. The receptor source for this set is a man older than 75 with active or convalescent COVID-19. CDR3s include the opening cysteine and the closing phenylalanine or tryptophan. D genes are given only for firm matches. Clone size is not always given. Where it is, it says once, few, many or a class for expanded clones.

cdr3_nt cdr3_aa v_call clone_size d_call j_call
TGCGCCAGCAGCCTGCGGCCCCCGGAGGAGCAGTTCTTC CASSLRPPEEQFF TRBV5-1 - - TRBJ2-1
TGTGCCAGCAGCTTCGAGTATTCACCCCTCCACTTT CASSFEYSPLHF TRBV28 few - TRBJ1-6
TGTGCCAGTGGGGCCAGGGATTTTTCTGAAGCTTTCTTT CASGARDFSEAFF TRBV19 - - TRBJ1-1
TGTGCCAGCAGCCCAACCGGGACTAGCGGGAGGGGGGAGACCCAGTACTTC CASSPTGTSGRGETQYF TRBV7-8 - TRBD2 TRBJ2-5
TGTGCCAGCAGTGAATCCGAGGGTGCGAACACCGGGGAGCTGTTTTTT CASSESEGANTGELFF TRBV25-1 - - TRBJ2-2
TGTGCCTGGAGTGGTGACACCTCGAACACCGGGGAGCTGTTTTTT CAWSGDTSNTGELFF TRBV30 - - TRBJ2-2
TGCGCCAGCAGCTTGGCCGTCCTCTCGGACACTGAAGCTTTCTTT CASSLAVLSDTEAFF TRBV5-1 - - TRBJ1-1
TGTGCCAGCTCATCGACAGGGGGAAATCAGCCCCAGCATTTT CASSSTGGNQPQHF TRBV18 - TRBD1 TRBJ1-5
TGTGCCAGCAGCTTAGCTTCAGGACAGGGATTTGGCTACACCTTC CASSLASGQGFGYTF TRBV7-9 few TRBD1 TRBJ1-2
TGTGCCAGCAGCCGGGACAGCTTAAGAGAAAAACTGTTTTTT CASSRDSLREKLFF TRBV7-9 - TRBD1 TRBJ1-4
TGTGCCAGCAGGGGGGGGTTGGACTTTAACTATGGCTACACCTTC CASRGGLDFNYGYTF TRBV28 - - TRBJ1-2
TGTGCCAGCAGGGGGCTAGCCAAAAACATTCAGTACTTC CASRGLAKNIQYF TRBV6-5 - - TRBJ2-4
TGTGCCAGCCTGGGGGGGATAGGGACTTATGGCTACACCTTC CASLGGIGTYGYTF TRBV28 - - TRBJ1-2
TGTGCCAGCAGTGAAGTTGCAGGGGACAATTCACCCCTCCACTTT CASSEVAGDNSPLHF TRBV6-1 - - TRBJ1-6
TGTGCCAGCAGTTTGGGACAGGTCAACATTCAGTACTTC CASSLGQVNIQYF TRBV7-2 - TRBD1 TRBJ2-4
TGTGCCAGCAGTTACTCAGGGGTACAAGATACGCAGTATTTT CASSYSGVQDTQYF TRBV6-5 - - TRBJ2-3
TGTGCCAGCAGCGTCGCCGGCCGGGGGGGCCGGGATACGCAGTATTTT CASSVAGRGGRDTQYF TRBV9 - TRBD2 TRBJ2-3
TGTGCCAGCAGCCCCACTCTACTAGCGGCCACCGGGGAGCTGTTTTTT CASSPTLLAATGELFF TRBV11-1 - TRBD2 TRBJ2-2
TGTGCCAGCCGACAGGGGAATCAGCCCCAGCATTTT CASRQGNQPQHF TRBV12-3/TRBV12-4 - TRBD1 TRBJ1-5
TGTGCCAGCAGCAAAGCGGGGGACTACACCGGGGAGCTGTTTTTT CASSKAGDYTGELFF TRBV7-6 few TRBD2 TRBJ2-2
TGTGCCAGTAGTATACAGAAGAGCGGGAGAAATGAGCAGTTCTTC CASSIQKSGRNEQFF TRBV19 - TRBD2 TRBJ2-1
TGTGCCAGCAGCTTAGGGGGGGGCCATATCACTGAAGCTTTCTTT CASSLGGGHITEAFF TRBV7-2 - - TRBJ1-1
TGTGCCAGCAGCTTGGCCATTGGAGGGGCGAACTATGGCTACACCTTC CASSLAIGGANYGYTF TRBV5-4 - - TRBJ1-2
TGTGCCAAACACAGGGGGCGAAGCTATGGCTACACCTTC CAKHRGRSYGYTF TRBV3-1/TRBV3-2 once TRBD1 TRBJ1-2
TGTGCCAGCTCAGCCGGGACAGAAGAGACCCAGTACTTC CASSAGTEETQYF TRBV18 once TRBD1 TRBJ2-5
TGTGCCAGCAGCTCCCAAGGTCGTCGGGATCAGCCCCAGCATTTT CASSSQGRRDQPQHF TRBV5-6 - - TRBJ1-5
TGTGCCAGCAGTGATACCAGGGCTAATTCACCCCTCCACTTT CASSDTRANSPLHF TRBV2 - - TRBJ1-6
TGCGCCAGCAGCTTGGGGCAGGGGCCCCTGAACACTGAAGCTTTCTTT CASSLGQGPLNTEAFF TRBV5-1 - - TRBJ1-1
TGTGCTGGGGGGGTCACCGGGGAGCTGTTTTTT CAGGVTGELFF TRBV7-9 - TRBD2 TRBJ2-2
TGCAGCGTTGAGGGACAGAGGAACACTGAAGCTTTCTTT CSVEGQRNTEAFF TRBV29-1 - TRBD1 TRBJ1-1
TGTGCCAGTACCGACAGAAACACCATATATTTT CASTDRNTIYF TRBV19 - - TRBJ1-3
TGCAGCGTTGACATCAGGGGCTATGGCTACACCTTC CSVDIRGYGYTF TRBV29-1 - - TRBJ1-2